One sample yielded the 6 T cell receptor beta chains listed below, sequenced in a study of CD8 T cells in Susac syndrome. RNA totalling roughly 0.45 to 1 ug underwent reverse transcription with random hexamers. TCRdb ran MiXCR on the immunoSEQ multiplex PCR reads and lists one entry per CDR3 protein. The data show about 190,000 distinct CDR3 sequences, 90% to 95% seen once. The sequencing input was CD4+ T cells from PBMCs. These receptors came from a human donor in good health.

This clonotype has only a few counts. The chain is built from TRBV19 and TRBJ2-7, with 8 bases lining up with TRBD1. The CDR3 is 13 amino acids. With 9 bases clipped from V and 0 bases from J, the junction kept 4 bases outside the gene matches. Germline-derived CDR1 and CDR2 are LNHDA and SQIVND (reference sequence). CDR3 DNA sequence: TGTGCCAGAACAGGGGGGCACTCCTACGAGCAGTACGTC. Amino acids: CARTGGHSYEQYV.

This clonotype appeared once. The chain is built from TRBV6-6 and TRBJ1-4; D gene ambiguous. Trimming cost V 7 bases and J 0 bases, with 12 bases left between them. CDR3 length: 15 amino acids. From germline, CDR1 is MNHNY and CDR2 SVGAGI (reference sequence). CDR3 in DNA: TGTGCCAGCATCTTAGGACCTGCAACTAATGAAAAACTGTTTTTT. It codes for CASILGPATNEKLFF.

The rearrangement joins TRBV13 to TRBJ2-1; 7 bases align to TRBD1. J lost 4 bases, V lost 5 bases, and 5 bases had no gene match. Germline V gene lookup returns CDR1 PRHDT and CDR2 FYEKMQ (reference sequence). CDR3 length: 14 residues. CDR3 bases: TGTGCCAGCAGCCACGGACAGGTTTACAATGAGCAGTTCTTC. Its translation is CASSHGQVYNEQFF.

The CDR3 region is CASSLFSGSIGYTF. The CDR3 bases are TGTGCCAGCAGCTTATTTTCAGGGTCGATTGGCTACACCTTC. J is TRBJ1-2 and V is TRBV7-3, with D perhaps matching TRBD1 (5 bases). V gave up 2 bases and J gave up 7 bases, with 14 bases separating them. Germline V gives CDR1 SGHTA, CDR2 FQGTGA. The CDR3 is 14 residues long.

CDR3 sequence: CASSYGWEDQPQHF. DNA for the CDR3: TGTGCCAGCAGTTATGGGTGGGAAGATCAGCCCCAGCATTTT. The chain uses TRBV6-2 or TRBV6-3 and TRBJ1-5, with unresolved D. The CDR3 spans 14 residues. The germline CDR1 and CDR2 sequences are MNHEY and SVGEGT. Trimming took 3 bases from V and 5 from J, leaving 11 bases between them.

The J gene is TRBJ1-3, the V gene TRBV18, with no clear D. The CDR3 sequence is 13 residues long. Deletions cut 2 bases from V and 4 bases from J, with 6 bases between. Germline V gene data show CDR1 as KGHSH and CDR2 as LQKENI. The CDR3 here is CASSPGSGNTIYF. In DNA, the CDR3 is TGTGCCAGCTCACCAGGCAGCGGAAACACCATATATTTT. The variable domain in full, with the rest retrieved from reference TRBV18 and TRBJ1-3, is NAGVMQNPRHLVRRRGQEARLRCSPMKGHSHVYWYRQLPEEGLKFMVYLQKENIIDESGMPKERFSAEFPKEGPSILRIQQVVRGDSAAYFCASSPGSGNTIYFGEGSWLTVV.